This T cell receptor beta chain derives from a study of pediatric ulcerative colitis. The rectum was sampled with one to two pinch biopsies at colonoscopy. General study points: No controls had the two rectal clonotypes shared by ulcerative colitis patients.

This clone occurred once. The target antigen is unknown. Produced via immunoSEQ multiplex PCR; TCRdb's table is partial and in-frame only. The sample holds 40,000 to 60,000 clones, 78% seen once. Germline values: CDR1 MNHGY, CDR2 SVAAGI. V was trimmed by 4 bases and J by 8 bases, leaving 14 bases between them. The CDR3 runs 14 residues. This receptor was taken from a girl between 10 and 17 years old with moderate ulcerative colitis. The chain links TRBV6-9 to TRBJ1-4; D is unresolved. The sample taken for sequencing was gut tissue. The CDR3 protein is CASSSRAFREKLFF. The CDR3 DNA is TGTGCCAGCAGTTCTAGGGCCTTTCGGGAAAAACTGTTTTTT.